Below, 20 T cell receptor beta chains from the same sample are listed, as sequenced in a study of shared clonotypes between healthy human individuals. Profiled with immunoSEQ multiplex PCR; TCRdb holds only in-frame clones, not every one. This sample has 550,000 to 800,000 clones, with 80% to 95% found just once. The sequenced sample was memory CD8+ T cells from PBMCs. Subset reported: CD45RO+ cells pooled with CCR7-negative TemRA cells. These receptors all come from a man younger than 35 in good health. Some clones in this sample may be carry-over from other donors' samples.

The J gene is TRBJ2-7, the V gene TRBV27; tentatively, D is TRBD1 or TRBD2 (5 bases each). This CDR3 region has 14 residues. V dropped 4 bases and J dropped 2 bases, with 12 bases sitting between them. CDR1 MNHEY and CDR2 SMNVEV come from the germline V gene (reference sequence). Here the CDR3 reads CASSYIRDAYEQYF. The CDR3 region has the DNA TGTGCCAGCAGTTATATACGGGACGCCTACGAGCAGTACTTC.

This sequence joins TRBV7-9 and TRBJ1-3; D remains unclear. CDR1 is SEHNR, CDR2 FQNEAQ, per germline (reference sequence). The V end was cut by 3 bases, the J end by 0 bases, with 15 bases between. This CDR3 has 17 amino acids. In nucleotides, the CDR3 is TGTGCCAGCAGCTTGCCCGACTTGCAGAGCTCTGGAAACACCATATATTTT. Amino acid sequence: CASSLPDLQSSGNTIYF.

The chain joins TRBV6-6 to TRBJ1-1, with a weak D call TRBD1 (6 bases). CDR1 and CDR2 (germline): MNHNY, SVGAGI (reference sequence). The CDR3 runs to 14 residues. Trimming removed 6 bases from V and 4 bases from J, with 15 bases in between. DNA for the CDR3: TGTGCCAGCAGGTCTCGGGACATCGGCACTGAAGCTTTCTTT. This codes for CASRSRDIGTEAFF.

The V and J genes are TRBV7-8 and TRBJ2-2, with 8 positions matching TRBD1. Trimming took 1 base from V and 4 from J; bases not matched to a gene: 8. The CDR3 consists of 17 residues. The germline CDR1 and CDR2 sequences are SGHVS and FQNEAQ. The CDR3 sequence is CASSLVARGLGTGELFF. CDR3 nucleotides: TGTGCCAGCAGCTTAGTGGCCAGGGGGCTCGGCACCGGGGAGCTGTTTTTT. The full variable domain, its missing parts supplied by reference TRBV7-8 and TRBJ2-2, is GAGVSQSPRYKVAKRGQDVALRCDPISGHVSLFWYQQALGQGPEFLTYFQNEAQLDKSGLPSDRFFAERPEGSVSTLKIQRTQQEDSAVYLCASSLVARGLGTGELFFGEGSRLTVL.

The V call is TRBV6-1, the J call TRBJ2-7; perhaps D is TRBD1 or TRBD2 (6 bases each). V lost 3 bases and J 4 bases, leaving 13 bases between the germline ends. This CDR3 is 14 amino acids long. Germline CDR1 MNHNS, CDR2 SASEGT. CDR3 nucleotides: TGTGCCAGCAGTGACTGGGGGGCTGAGTACGAGCAGTACTTC. As protein: CASSDWGAEYEQYF.

This clone was picked up many times. The rearrangement links TRBV19 to TRBJ2-1; 9 bases align to TRBD1. Trimming took 10 bases from V and 7 from J; bases not matched to a gene: 8. This CDR3 region has 13 residues. CDR1 is LNHDA and CDR2 is SQIVND in the germline V gene (reference sequence). CDR3 DNA sequence: TGTGCCACTAGGGACAGGGCTGAGAATGAGCAGTTCTTC. It is translated as CATRDRAENEQFF.

This chain links TRBV28 with TRBJ2-5, with D hard to call. Germline V gives CDR1 MDHEN, CDR2 SYDVKM. The germline V and J ends were trimmed by 2 bases and 7 bases, with 11 bases remaining between them. This CDR3 has 13 residues. The CDR3: CASSLDNFRTQYF. DNA for the CDR3: TGTGCCAGCAGTTTAGACAACTTTAGGACCCAGTACTTC.

Only one count was recorded for this clone. V is TRBV5-5 and J is TRBJ2-4; D may correspond to TRBD1 or TRBD2 (5 bases each). From germline, CDR1 is SGHKS and CDR2 YYEKEE (reference sequence). Trimming stripped 4 bases from V and 0 bases from J, with 8 bases between. The CDR3 is 14 amino acids. The CDR3 here is CASSGTVAKNIQYF. CDR3 DNA: TGTGCCAGCAGCGGGACCGTAGCCAAAAACATTCAGTACTTC. Full variable domain (remainder filled in from reference TRBV5-5 and TRBJ2-4): DAGVTQSPTHLIKTRGQQVTLRCSPISGHKSVSWYQQVLGQGPQFIFQYYEKEERGRGNFPDRFSARQFPNYSSELNVNALLLGDSALYLCASSGTVAKNIQYFGAGTRLSVL.

This chain joins TRBV28 and TRBJ2-5; no definite D call. Germline V CDR1 and CDR2: MDHEN, SYDVKM. The CDR3 is 16 amino acids. V was cut by 5 bases and J by 5 bases, with 21 bases left in between. CDR3 amino acids: CASSPSTPDRMETQYF. DNA for the CDR3: TGTGCCAGCAGTCCATCCACCCCCGACCGGATGGAGACCCAGTACTTC.

The chain combines TRBV7-9 with TRBJ2-7; 8 bases agree with TRBD2. In germline, CDR1 is SEHNR, CDR2 FQNEAQ (reference sequence). V shed 4 bases and J 4 bases; nucleotides not matched to a gene: 9. The CDR3 length is 15 residues. In DNA, the CDR3 is TGTGCCAGCAGCTCCGTGAACGGGGGGGGATACGAGCAGTACTTC. Protein: CASSSVNGGGYEQYF.

The chain recombines TRBV30 with TRBJ1-1; D call uncertain. Trimming took 4 bases from V and 6 from J, leaving 9 bases between them. Germline CDR1 GTSNPN, CDR2 SVGIG (reference sequence). The CDR3 totals 11 residues. CDR3 amino acids: CAWTDGAEAFF. The CDR3 DNA sequence: TGTGCCTGGACGGACGGGGCTGAAGCTTTCTTT.

This clone was detected only once. This chain's CDR3 is CASSESVGLGANEQFF. CDR3 coding DNA: TGCGCCAGCAGTGAGTCTGTGGGCCTGGGGGCGAATGAGCAGTTCTTC. J is TRBJ2-1 and V is TRBV10-2; a weak D match, TRBD1 (6 bases). The length of the CDR3 is 16 residues. V lost 0 bases and J lost 7, with 16 bases in between. Germline values: CDR1 WSHSY, CDR2 SAAADI.

This clone has ten or more counts. V gene TRBV6-1 combines with J gene TRBJ2-1; 10 nucleotides agree with TRBD2. Germline trimming cut 6 bases from V and 7 bases from J; bases unmatched to any gene: 9. The CDR3 extends over 15 amino acids. Germline CDR1 and CDR2: MNHNS and SASEGT. For the CDR3, the DNA is TGTGCCAGCAGGTTCCTAGCGGGAGTTGTGAATGAGCAGTTCTTC. Residues: CASRFLAGVVNEQFF.

The rearrangement links TRBV28 to TRBJ1-5, with D possibly TRBD1 on 5 matching bases. Germline CDR1 reads MDHEN; CDR2 reads SYDVKM. Deletions cut 5 bases from V and 0 bases from J, with 14 bases between. This CDR3 contains 16 residues. The CDR3 region has the DNA TGTGCCAGCAGTGCGACAAGGGGACTTAGCAATCAGCCCCAGCATTTT. Amino acid sequence: CASSATRGLSNQPQHF.

The chain carries TRBV5-4 and TRBJ1-2; tentatively, D is TRBD1 (6 bases). The CDR3 loop spans 16 amino acids. Trimming took off 5 bases at V and 1 base at J, with 18 bases between the two ends. Germline CDR1 and CDR2: SGHNT and YYREEE (reference sequence). The CDR3 here is CASRDGTHDLNYGYTF. CDR3 nucleotide sequence: TGTGCCAGCAGGGACGGGACACACGATCTTAACTATGGCTACACCTTC.

V usage is TRBV28 and J usage is TRBJ2-1; TRBD1 aligns across 7 bases. V shed 2 bases and J 8 bases; nucleotides not matched to a gene: 9. The CDR3 runs 15 residues. Germline loops: CDR1 MDHEN, CDR2 SYDVKM. The CDR3 DNA is TGTGCCAGCAGTTTAGACAGGGCTCCTTCGGATGAGCAGTTCTTC. Amino acids: CASSLDRAPSDEQFF.

The chain recombines TRBV10-1 with TRBJ2-7; TRBD1 aligns across 7 bases. V shed 3 bases and J 6 bases; nucleotides not matched to a gene: 2. Germline V gene sequence: CDR1 WNHNN, CDR2 SYGVQD (reference sequence). The CDR3 is 12 residues long. For the CDR3, the DNA is TGCGCCAGCAGTGAACAGGGGCTCGAGCAGTACTTC. Translated: CASSEQGLEQYF.

In this sample, this clone turned up once. V usage is TRBV19 and J usage is TRBJ2-5; 9 bases align to TRBD2. The J segment lost 4 bases and the V segment lost 4 bases, leaving 7 bases of the junction unmatched. The CDR3 totals 15 residues. Germline CDR1 reads LNHDA; CDR2 reads SQIVND (reference sequence). CDR3 loop: CASSTGLAAGETQYF. The CDR3 DNA reads as TGTGCCAGTAGTACGGGACTAGCCGCGGGAGAGACCCAGTACTTC.

V usage is TRBV10-2 and J usage is TRBJ2-5; D gene unclear. The CDR3 is made up of 15 amino acids. Trimming shortened V by 0 bases and J by 3 bases, and 11 bases separated the two germline ends. The germline V gene has CDR1 WSHSY and CDR2 SAAADI. The CDR3 sequence is CASSESSVKEETQYF. As DNA, the CDR3 is TGCGCCAGCAGTGAGTCTTCGGTAAAAGAAGAGACCCAGTACTTC.

The chain is built from TRBV7-3 and TRBJ2-6; 7 bases fit TRBD1. V shed 5 bases and J 0 bases; nucleotides not matched to a gene: 13. This CDR3 comprises 19 residues. CDR1 is SGHTA, CDR2 FQGTGA, per germline. CDR3 sequence: CASSPPWTGSPSGANVLTF. In DNA, the CDR3 is TGTGCCAGCAGCCCGCCATGGACAGGTTCCCCCTCTGGGGCCAACGTCCTGACTTTC.